This T cell receptor (beta chain) was recovered during a study of blood T cell repertoires in COVID-19. In the study overall: Spain, Italy and the United States supplied samples that represented acute and convalescent COVID-19. Sample material is recorded as cDNA or gDNA derived from T cells, B-cell-depleted T cells, or PBMCs.

In germline, CDR1 is MDHEN, CDR2 SYDVKM. The J segment lost 6 bases and the V segment lost 4 bases, leaving 6 bases of the junction unmatched. The CDR3 has 15 amino acids. In the original analysis: Nucleated cell number was recorded as an estimate derived from reference gene primer amplification. Clones were read by immunoSEQ multiplex PCR, and TCRdb kept only the in-frame ones, dropping some. From that table come the V and J calls and clone size; the DNA was used to work out D and trimming. The table has 85,000 to 130,000 clones, about four fifths seen once. The TCR comes from a man between 60 and 75 years old with acute or convalescent COVID-19. V is TRBV28 and J is TRBJ2-3; 11 positions match TRBD2. Sequenced: peripheral blood. CDR3: CASSSLAGVRDTQYF. The CDR3 nucleotides are TGTGCCAGCAGTTCACTAGCGGGAGTAAGGGATACGCAGTATTTT.